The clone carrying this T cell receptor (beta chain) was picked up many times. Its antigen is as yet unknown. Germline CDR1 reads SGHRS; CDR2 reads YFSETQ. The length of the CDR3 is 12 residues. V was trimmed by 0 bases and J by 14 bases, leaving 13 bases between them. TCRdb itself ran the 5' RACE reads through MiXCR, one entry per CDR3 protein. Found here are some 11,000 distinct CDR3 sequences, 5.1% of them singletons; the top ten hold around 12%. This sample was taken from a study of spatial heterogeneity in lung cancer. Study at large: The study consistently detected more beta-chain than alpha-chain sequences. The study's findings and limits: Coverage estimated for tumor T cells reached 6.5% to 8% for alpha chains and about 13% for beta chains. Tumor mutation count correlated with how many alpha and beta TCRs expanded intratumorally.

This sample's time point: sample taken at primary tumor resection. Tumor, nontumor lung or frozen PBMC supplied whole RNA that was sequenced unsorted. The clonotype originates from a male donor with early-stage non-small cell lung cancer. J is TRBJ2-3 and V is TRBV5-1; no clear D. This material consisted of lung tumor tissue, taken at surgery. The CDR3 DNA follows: TGCGCCAGCAGCTTGGGTCTAGTTGGGCTGTATTTT. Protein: CASSLGLVGLYF.